This T cell receptor beta chain was profiled in a study of T cell responses to AZD1222 COVID-19 vaccine. General observations from the study: Spike was spanned by vaccine-associated CD4 TCRs, with dominance at 160-218 and 743-854. White British people made up most donors, females outnumbered males, and clonal diversity was possibly underestimated. No repertoire was sampled before or during the peak T cell response, only after it.

CDR3 length: 13 residues. The ends were cut back, 8 bases at V and 7 bases at J, with 15 bases in the middle. Germline V lookup: CDR1 MDHEN, CDR2 SYDVKM. The assay was immunoSEQ multiplex PCR, and TCRdb's table has in-frame clones only and misses some. The data show some 170,000 clones, approximately 90% seen once. This clone was observed a handful of times. What it recognizes is unknown. Sequencing was performed on peripheral blood, taken 28 days after the second dose of the MenACWY control vaccine. This sequence was found in an adult who received the MenACWY meningococcal vaccine as a control. J is TRBJ1-5 and V is TRBV28; possible D gene TRBD1, 6 bases. CDR3 coding DNA: TGTGCCAGCGATTGGACGGGGGGCCAGCCCCAGCATTTT. This codes for CASDWTGGQPQHF.